This T cell receptor (beta chain) derives from a study of tumor-infiltrating lymphocytes in glioblastoma multiforme. Overall study findings and caveats: T cells were not sorted into functional subsets. Detected clone frequencies may not reflect cell counts, being RNA-based.

The CDR3 extends over 16 amino acids. Germline V CDR1 and CDR2: KGHDR, SFDVKD. V gave up 4 bases and J gave up 0 bases, with 11 bases separating them. TCR beta libraries were built from RNA through three nested multiplex PCR rounds using modified ARM-PCR. Input was approximately 0.48 ug total RNA, reverse-transcribed with a C-beta primer. One entry per CDR3 protein results from TCRdb running MiXCR on the multiplex PCR reads. The sample holds some 15,000 distinct CDR3 sequences, over 60% seen once. In regard to this clonotype: Its specificity is unknown. Because it lacks the conserved phenylalanine or tryptophan at the end, this CDR3 is likely a read error.

The sequenced sample was brain tumor tissue. The J gene is TRBJ2-2, the V gene TRBV24-1; D gene unclear. The clonotype comes from a male donor with glioblastoma. The CDR3 DNA sequence: TGTGCCACCAGTGAGGTTTGGCTTACGAACACCGGGGAGCTGTTTGTT. Encoded protein: CATSEVWLTNTGELFV.